The 18 T cell receptor beta chains listed next were all sequenced from one sample in a study of memory CD4+ T cells and cytomegalovirus serostatus. Profiling relied on immunoSEQ multiplex PCR, and the TCRdb table lists in-frame clones only, not all of them. Of around 40,000 clones in the sample, roughly 78% are singletons; the top ten hold 0.7% to 0.8%. The sort gate was single viable CD3+CD4+CD8-CD45RO+ cells for memory CD4+ T cells. The specimen sequenced was memory CD4+ T cells from blood. The source of these receptors is an adult in good health and CMV-seronegative.

This chain uses TRBV7-2 with TRBJ2-1; D might be TRBD1 (7 bases). The germline V gene has CDR1 SGHTA and CDR2 FQGNSA. The CDR3 is 15 amino acids. Trimming removed 4 bases from V and 12 bases from J, with 22 bases in between. The CDR3 here is CASSSLGGGLEGQFF. The CDR3 region has the DNA TGTGCCAGCAGCTCGCTCGGAGGGGGCCTAGAGGGGCAGTTCTTC.

Details on this clone: A read error may produce the germline difference seen at one junction end. The chain couples TRBV10-3 to TRBJ1-2; D possibly corresponds to TRBD1 (5 bases). This CDR3 is 13 amino acids long. In germline, CDR1 is ENHRY, CDR2 SYGVKD. CDR3 residues: CASSEEKTDGYTF. CDR3 bases: TGTGCCAGCAGTGAAGAGAAGACAGATGGCTACACCTTC.

This sequence joins TRBV6-4 and TRBJ1-2; D uncertain. Germline V gives CDR1 MRHNA, CDR2 SNTAGT. The V and J ends lost 0 bases and 4 bases respectively, with 9 bases between them. The CDR3 contains 14 residues. DNA for the CDR3: TGTGCCAGCAGTGACTCGACGGAACCCTATGGCTACACCTTC. Protein sequence: CASSDSTEPYGYTF.

The chain employs TRBV6-6 and TRBJ2-2; tentative D call: TRBD1 (5 bases). V lost 5 bases and J 2 bases, leaving 15 bases between the germline ends. This CDR3 has 16 residues. Looked up from germline, CDR1 is MNHNY and CDR2 is SVGAGI (reference sequence). CDR3 sequence (DNA): TGTGCCAGCAGTCTCAGGAGTAGGGGAAACACCGGGGAGCTGTTTTTT. This translates into CASSLRSRGNTGELFF.

There are a few counts of this clone. This sequence joins TRBV2 and TRBJ1-5, with D perhaps TRBD1 (5 bases). The germline gives CDR1 SNHLY, CDR2 FYNNEI. The CDR3 runs 15 residues. V shed 7 bases and J shed 1 base, with 14 bases lying between them. CDR3 sequence (DNA): TGTGCCAGCAAGGGGCTAAAGGGCAGCAATCAGCCCCAGCATTTT. It encodes CASKGLKGSNQPQHF.

This chain uses TRBV6-5 with TRBJ1-2, with a weak D call TRBD1 (6 bases). V dropped 6 bases and J dropped 4 bases, with 15 bases sitting between them. This CDR3 has 14 residues. Germline CDR1 is MNHEY and CDR2 is SVGAGI. The CDR3 is CASSPQGFGYGYTF. CDR3 nucleotides: TGTGCCAGCAGCCCTCAGGGGTTTGGCTATGGCTACACCTTC.

This CDR3 is CASSRTSQTGELFF. CDR3 DNA: TGTGCCAGCAGCCGGACTAGCCAAACCGGGGAGCTGTTTTTT. The chain joins TRBV7-9 to TRBJ2-2, with 8 bases that match TRBD2. The CDR3 runs to 14 residues. J gave up 5 bases and V 5 bases, and 4 bases lay outside the gene matches. Germline assignment: CDR1 SEHNR and CDR2 FQNEAQ (reference sequence).

The CDR3 region is CASSLAGSYEQYF. The CDR3 coding sequence is TGCGCCAGCAGCTTGGCAGGCTCCTACGAGCAGTACTTC. The chain uses TRBV5-1 and TRBJ2-7; D gene uncertain. Germline lookup yields CDR1 SGHRS and CDR2 YFSETQ. The V end was cut by 0 bases, the J end by 0 bases, with 4 bases between. CDR3 length: 13 residues.

The chain carries TRBV7-3 and TRBJ1-1, with a tentative D call TRBD1 (5 bases). The CDR3 sequence is 17 residues long. The germline V and J ends were trimmed by 2 bases and 0 bases, with 16 bases remaining between them. Per germline, CDR1 SGHTA and CDR2 FQGTGA. DNA of the CDR3: TGTGCCAGCAGCTTAGGGGGGTCAGGACCCATGAACACTGAAGCTTTCTTT. Translating it yields CASSLGGSGPMNTEAFF.

The DNA of the CDR3 is TGCGCCAGCAGCTTGTTAGGAACGAGTGGCTACACCTTC. It specifies CASSLLGTSGYTF. The chain employs TRBV5-1 and TRBJ1-2; D is unresolved. This CDR3 has 13 amino acids. Germline assignment: CDR1 SGHRS and CDR2 YFSETQ. Trimming removed 1 base at V and 7 bases at J, with 11 bases between. The entire variable domain, with the rest obtained from reference TRBV5-1 and TRBJ1-2, is as follows: KAGVTQTPRYLIKTRGQQVTLSCSPISGHRSVSWYQQTPGQGLQFLFEYFSETQRNKGNFPGRFSGRQFSNSRSEMNVSTLELGDSALYLCASSLLGTSGYTFGSGTRLTVV.

J is TRBJ1-3 and V is TRBV19; a weak D match, TRBD1 (5 bases). From germline, CDR1 is LNHDA and CDR2 SQIVND (reference sequence). V lost 7 bases, J lost 1 base, and 17 bases lay in between. This CDR3 has 16 residues. The DNA for the CDR3 is TGTGCCAGTATCCTGGAGGGGCCTTCTTCTGGAAACACCATATATTTT. Its translation: CASILEGPSSGNTIYF.

The chain recombines TRBV7-8 with TRBJ2-1; tentative D call: TRBD2 (6 bases). CDR3 length: 16 residues. CDR1 is SGHVS and CDR2 is FQNEAQ in the germline V gene. V was cut by 3 bases and J by 2 bases, with 14 bases left in between. The CDR3 sequence is CASSLTTGLPYNEQFF. The CDR3 DNA sequence: TGTGCCAGCAGCTTGACTACGGGACTTCCCTACAATGAGCAGTTCTTC.

This chain links TRBV5-6 with TRBJ2-5; D is uncertain. This CDR3 has 13 residues. Germline CDR1 reads SGHDT; CDR2 reads YYEEEE. Trimming took 1 base from V and 1 from J, leaving 5 bases between them. DNA for the CDR3: TGTGCCAGCAGCTTGCCCCCCCAAGAGACCCAGTACTTC. Translation: CASSLPPQETQYF.

The chain carries TRBV4-2 and TRBJ2-3; D is undetermined. Germline CDR1 reads LGHNA; CDR2 reads YNFKEQ. V was cut by 0 bases and J by 1 base, with 11 bases left in between. The CDR3 runs to 16 residues. The CDR3 loop is CASSQDGRVGTDTQYF. The CDR3 nucleotides are TGTGCCAGCAGCCAAGATGGACGGGTCGGCACAGATACGCAGTATTTT.

This clone has more than one count but fewer than ten. This chain connects TRBV19 to TRBJ1-2, with 9 bases aligning to TRBD1. Germline CDR1 LNHDA, CDR2 SQIVND (reference sequence). V shed 6 bases and J 6 bases; nucleotides not matched to a gene: 5. The CDR3 runs 13 residues. DNA for the CDR3: TGTGCCAGTAGGGGAAGGACAGGGGATGGCTACACCTTC. Protein: CASRGRTGDGYTF.

The chain employs TRBV9 and TRBJ2-1, with TRBD2 identical over 7 bases. J gave up 4 bases and V 3 bases, and 10 bases lay outside the gene matches. This CDR3 has 16 amino acids. CDR1 and CDR2 from the germline V gene are SGDLS and YYNGEE. In DNA, the CDR3 is TGTGCCAGCAGCGCTCAAACTAGCGCCCGGTACAATGAGCAGTTCTTC. This translates into CASSAQTSARYNEQFF.

The chain carries TRBV4-2 and TRBJ1-4; D might be TRBD1 (6 bases). The germline gives CDR1 LGHNA, CDR2 YNFKEQ. V lost 1 base, J lost 7 bases, and 16 bases lay in between. This CDR3 comprises 16 residues. CDR3 protein: CASSQGRGANSEKLFF. The CDR3 bases are TGTGCCAGCAGCCAAGGAAGGGGGGCAAATTCTGAAAAACTGTTTTTT.

A few counts support this clone. The V and J genes are TRBV2 and TRBJ1-2, with a tentative D call TRBD1 (6 bases). Germline CDR1 and CDR2: SNHLY and FYNNEI. V lost 7 bases and J 2 bases, leaving 11 bases between the germline ends. The CDR3 sequence is 13 residues long. The CDR3 is CASNLGGNYGYTF. The CDR3 coding sequence is TGTGCCAGCAATCTAGGGGGGAACTATGGCTACACCTTC.